These T cell receptor beta chains were read from a single sample in a study of blood T cells in healthy people across ages. TCRdb reprocessed the 5' RACE reads via MiXCR and lists one record per CDR3 protein. The profile shows about 680,000 distinct CDR3 sequences, about 52% of them singletons. Sequencing input: blood. The receptors originated from a woman aged 60 to 75 in good health. Each CDR3 is given with its conserved first and last residue.

j_gene: TRBJ2-1
v_gene: TRBV4-3
CDR3aa: CASSQDMAGRVYEQFF

j_gene: TRBJ2-5
v_gene: TRBV7-2
CDR3aa: CASSYGPTPGTQYF

j_gene: TRBJ1-1
v_gene: TRBV27
CDR3aa: CASSLTGVTEAFF

j_gene: TRBJ2-1
v_gene: TRBV20-1
CDR3aa: CSARGAGYNEQFF

j_gene: TRBJ1-1
v_gene: TRBV20-1
CDR3aa: CSARFFGRGTEAFF

j_gene: TRBJ2-5
v_gene: TRBV7-9
CDR3aa: CASSPWTSGFQETQYF

j_gene: TRBJ2-1
v_gene: TRBV6-2/TRBV6-3
CDR3aa: CASSGGGPGEQFF

j_gene: TRBJ2-1
v_gene: TRBV7-3
CDR3aa: CASSLGMGDNEQFF

j_gene: .
v_gene: TRBV7-2
CDR3aa: CASKQTGTSYNEQYF

j_gene: .
v_gene: TRBV6-2/TRBV6-3
CDR3aa: CATKIGTATCEQYF

j_gene: TRBJ2-1
v_gene: TRBV4-2
CDR3aa: CASSQGGLAGTEDEQFF

j_gene: TRBJ2-1
v_gene: TRBV6-5
CDR3aa: CASSCGQGAREEQFF

j_gene: TRBJ1-2
v_gene: TRBV4-2
CDR3aa: CASSQGGWDRGNYGYTF

j_gene: TRBJ2-1
v_gene: TRBV20-1
CDR3aa: CSARRRVSYEQLF

j_gene: TRBJ2-7
v_gene: TRBV28
CDR3aa: CASREQGRSYEQYF

j_gene: TRBJ2-5
v_gene: TRBV15
CDR3aa: CATTGPGQAKETQYF

j_gene: TRBJ2-7
v_gene: TRBV27
CDR3aa: CASSPGGSAYEQYF

j_gene: TRBJ1-1
v_gene: TRBV6-6
CDR3aa: CASSYRERVTEAFF

j_gene: TRBJ2-1
v_gene: TRBV20-1
CDR3aa: CSAPWDRGLYNEQFF

j_gene: TRBJ2-7
v_gene: TRBV7-9
CDR3aa: CASSLQGGEQYF

j_gene: TRBJ1-6
v_gene: TRBV7-2
CDR3aa: CASSLGRQPSSPLHF

j_gene: TRBJ2-7
v_gene: TRBV3-1
CDR3aa: CASSSKRHLTYEQYF

j_gene: TRBJ2-1
v_gene: TRBV7-2
CDR3aa: CASSDGTSGSNEQFF

j_gene: TRBJ2-1
v_gene: TRBV7-2
CDR3aa: CASSLGDLYNEQFF

j_gene: TRBJ2-1
v_gene: TRBV9
CDR3aa: CASSDRQGSYNEQFF

j_gene: .
v_gene: TRBV28
CDR3aa: CASSAGTGDVEQYF